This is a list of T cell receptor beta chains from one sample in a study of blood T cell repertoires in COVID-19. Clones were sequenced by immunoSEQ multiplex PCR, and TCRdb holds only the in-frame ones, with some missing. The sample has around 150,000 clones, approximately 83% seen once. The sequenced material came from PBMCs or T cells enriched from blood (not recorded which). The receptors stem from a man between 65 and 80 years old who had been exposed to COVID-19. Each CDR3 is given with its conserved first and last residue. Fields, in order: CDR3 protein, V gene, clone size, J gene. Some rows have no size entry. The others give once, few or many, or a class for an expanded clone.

CDR3aa: CASSYTMSGGINEQFF
v_gene: TRBV6-2/TRBV6-3
abundance: once
j_gene: TRBJ2-1

CDR3aa: CASSFLVFIGSQPQHF
v_gene: TRBV11-3
abundance: once
j_gene: TRBJ1-5

CDR3aa: CASSRVTYPAERESYNEQFF
v_gene: TRBV18
abundance: -
j_gene: TRBJ2-1

CDR3aa: CASTGQGHTGELFF
v_gene: TRBV19
abundance: -
j_gene: TRBJ2-2

CDR3aa: CASSLADMNTEAFF
v_gene: TRBV7-9
abundance: -
j_gene: TRBJ1-1

CDR3aa: CASSRHMNTEAFF
v_gene: TRBV19
abundance: -
j_gene: TRBJ1-1

CDR3aa: CASSMDGPGLVLQETQYF
v_gene: TRBV19
abundance: -
j_gene: TRBJ2-5

CDR3aa: CASSDNWSHEQYF
v_gene: TRBV9
abundance: once
j_gene: TRBJ2-7

CDR3aa: CASSPGQISYEQYF
v_gene: TRBV5-1
abundance: few
j_gene: TRBJ2-7

CDR3aa: CASLGTGNNQPQHF
v_gene: TRBV19
abundance: -
j_gene: TRBJ1-5

CDR3aa: CASSAPSSGRSYEQFF
v_gene: TRBV19
abundance: -
j_gene: TRBJ2-1

CDR3aa: CASSLGDRVLTDTQYF
v_gene: TRBV5-1
abundance: -
j_gene: TRBJ2-3